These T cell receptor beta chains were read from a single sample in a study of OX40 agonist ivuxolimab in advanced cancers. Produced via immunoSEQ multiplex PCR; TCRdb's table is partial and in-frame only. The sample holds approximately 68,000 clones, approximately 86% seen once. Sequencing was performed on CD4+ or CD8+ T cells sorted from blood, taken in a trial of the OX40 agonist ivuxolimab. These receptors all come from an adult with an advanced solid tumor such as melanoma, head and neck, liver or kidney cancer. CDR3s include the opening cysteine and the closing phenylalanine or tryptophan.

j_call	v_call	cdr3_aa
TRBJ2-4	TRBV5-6	CASSSTHGIIAKNIQYF
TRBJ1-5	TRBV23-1	CASSQSRNQPQHF
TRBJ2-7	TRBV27	CASSLVAGLHEQYF
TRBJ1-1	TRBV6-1	CASSQIQGAEAFF
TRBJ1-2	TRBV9	CASSVAGTYGYTF
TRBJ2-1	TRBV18	CASSPGQPSYNEQFF
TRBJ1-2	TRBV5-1	CASSVTGASYGYTF
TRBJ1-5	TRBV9	CASSAGQGDQPQHF
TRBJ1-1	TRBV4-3	CASSQEAVSIATGRTEAFF
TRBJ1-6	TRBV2	CASSDSSLPLHF
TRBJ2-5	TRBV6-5	CASSTVRETQYF
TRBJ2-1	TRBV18	CASSRDLTNEQFF
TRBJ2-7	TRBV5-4	CASSLPGQGTYEQYF
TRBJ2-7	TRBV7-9	CASSVETDTHYEQYF
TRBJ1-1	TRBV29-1	CSVEDTIITEAFF
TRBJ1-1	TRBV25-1	CASSDTGQGNTEAFF
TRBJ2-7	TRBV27	CASSRDAGRGEQYF
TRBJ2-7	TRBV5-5	CASSLKGTSGGSEQYF
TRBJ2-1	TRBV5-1	CASSLGLYNEQFF
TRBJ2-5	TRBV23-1	CASSCGTGTETQYF
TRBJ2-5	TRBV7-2	CASSLVASGGPQGETQYF
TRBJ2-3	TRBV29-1	CSVGLGANTQYF
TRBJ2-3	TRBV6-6	CASSQLAGSTDTQYF
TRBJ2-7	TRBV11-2	CASSSGQGLYEQYF
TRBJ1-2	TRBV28	CASSRRQGGGYTF
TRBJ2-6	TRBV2	CASSSRGGGGANVLTF
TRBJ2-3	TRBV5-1	CASRIQSGPTDTQYF
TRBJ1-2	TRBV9	CASSVATASAGYTF
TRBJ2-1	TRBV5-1	CASSLDVRSYNEQFF
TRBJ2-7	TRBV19	CASTPSGAYEQYF
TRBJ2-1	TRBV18	CASSPRTGGDEQFF
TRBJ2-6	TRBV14	CASSATGANVLTF
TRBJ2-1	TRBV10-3	CATSPTGDGNEQFF
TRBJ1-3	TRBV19	CASSIIPGQGSSGNTIYF
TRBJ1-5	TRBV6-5	CASSLGGEVWQPQHF
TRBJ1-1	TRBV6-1	CASSPDRAVGEAFF
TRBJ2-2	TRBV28	CASSAWGGTGELFF
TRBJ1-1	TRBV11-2	CASSLGKLNTEAFF
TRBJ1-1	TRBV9	CASSVGTGEAFF
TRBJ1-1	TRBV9	CASSVVGRTDTEAFF
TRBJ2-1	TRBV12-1	CASSFVTVPNEQFF
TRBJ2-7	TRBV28	CASSPTGGISEQYF
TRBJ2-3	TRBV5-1	CASSHGGAGTDTQYF
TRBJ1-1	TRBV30	CAWSRQEGTEAFF
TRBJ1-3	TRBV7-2	CASSLEQIFSGNTIYF
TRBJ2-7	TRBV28	CASSPRGTVFPYEQYF
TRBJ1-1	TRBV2	CASSVRQNTEAFF
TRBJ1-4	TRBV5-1	CASSEGGTNEKLFF
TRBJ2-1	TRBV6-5	CASSYLRDSYNEQFF
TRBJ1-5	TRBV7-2	CASSLGQGGQPQHF
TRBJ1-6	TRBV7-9	CASSLGTGLHF
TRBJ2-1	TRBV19	CASSTTTLSYNEQFF